The present T cell receptor beta chain was sequenced within a study of T cell repertoires in ileal Crohn's disease. Study context: The M0 sample came from the inflamed ileal portion of the resected specimen.

Some clones are missing from TCRdb's copy, which holds only in-frame ones; the method was immunoSEQ multiplex PCR. Of 9,000 to 13,000 clones in the sample, roughly 84% are singletons; the top ten hold over 7.5%. Study-level results: Compared with non-smokers, active smokers at surgery showed more clonal expansions.

Concerning this clone itself: Its specificity is not known.

V was pared by 1 base and J by 7 bases, with 9 bases of the junction left unmatched. The germline V gene encodes CDR1 LGHNA and CDR2 YNFKEQ. CDR3 size: 16 residues. This sample's time point: inflamed ileum from the surgical specimen. The rearrangement links TRBV4-2 to TRBJ1-2, with TRBD1 matching 10 bases. Sequenced input: ileal tissue. The TCR originated in an adult with Crohn's disease. CDR3 DNA: TGTGCCAGCAGCCAAGGCGGGACAGGGGATATTGGTGGCTACACCTTC. Translation gives CASSQGGTGDIGGYTF.